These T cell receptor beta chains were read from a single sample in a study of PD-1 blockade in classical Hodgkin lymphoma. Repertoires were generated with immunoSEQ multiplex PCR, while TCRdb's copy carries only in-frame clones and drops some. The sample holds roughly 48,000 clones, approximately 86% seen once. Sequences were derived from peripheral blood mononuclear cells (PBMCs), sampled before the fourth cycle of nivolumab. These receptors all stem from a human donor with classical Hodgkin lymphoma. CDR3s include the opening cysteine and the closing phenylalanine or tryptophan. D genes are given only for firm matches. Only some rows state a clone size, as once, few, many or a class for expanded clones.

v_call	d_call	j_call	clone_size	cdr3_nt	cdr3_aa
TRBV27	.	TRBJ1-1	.	TGTGCCAGCAGCCAGGGGCTGAACACTGAAGCTTTCTTT	CASSQGLNTEAFF
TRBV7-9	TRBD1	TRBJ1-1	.	TGTGCCAGCAGCTTCACACAGGGGCTGGGGACTGAAGCTTTCTTT	CASSFTQGLGTEAFF
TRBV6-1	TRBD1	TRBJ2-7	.	TGTGCCAGCAGTTTGAACCGGGACAGCCTCTACGAGCAGTACTTC	CASSLNRDSLYEQYF
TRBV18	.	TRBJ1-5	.	TGTGCCAGCTCACCCCAGGGCGATAGCAATCAGCCCCAGCATTTT	CASSPQGDSNQPQHF
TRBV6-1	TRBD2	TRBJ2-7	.	TGTGCCAGCAGTGTACTAGCGGGGCAAGCCTACGAGCAGTACTTC	CASSVLAGQAYEQYF
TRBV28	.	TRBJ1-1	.	TGTGCCAGCAGTCGACTCATTGGGCCGGCCCGGATGAACACTGAAGCTTTCTTT	CASSRLIGPARMNTEAFF
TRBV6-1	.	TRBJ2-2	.	TGTGCCAGCAGCTTGGGCACCGGGGAGCTGTTTTTT	CASSLGTGELFF
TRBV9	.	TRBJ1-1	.	TGTGCCAGCAGCGTATATTACAGGGACACTGAAGCTTTCTTT	CASSVYYRDTEAFF
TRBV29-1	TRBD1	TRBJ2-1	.	TGCAGCGTTGATACTCGACAGGGTTGGAATGAGCAGTTCTTC	CSVDTRQGWNEQFF
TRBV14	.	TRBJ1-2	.	TGTGCCAGCAGCCGAAGTCAAGAGGGGAGTGGCTACACCTTC	CASSRSQEGSGYTF
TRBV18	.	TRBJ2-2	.	TGTGCCAGCTCGGGGGGCTCCCGGATCACCGGGGAGCTGTTTTTT	CASSGGSRITGELFF
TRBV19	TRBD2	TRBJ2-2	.	TGTGCCAGTAGTATAAGCGGGGGGCTAACCGGGGAGCTGTTTTTT	CASSISGGLTGELFF
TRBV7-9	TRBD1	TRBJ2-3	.	TGTGCCAGCTCCCTACGACAGGGTGTAACAGATACGCAGTATTTT	CASSLRQGVTDTQYF
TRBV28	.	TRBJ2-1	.	TGTGCCAGCAGTTCGCGGCGCGTGGATGAGCAGTTCTTC	CASSSRRVDEQFF
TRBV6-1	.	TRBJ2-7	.	TGTGCCAGCAGTGCCCCGGCGGAGCAGTACTTC	CASSAPAEQYF
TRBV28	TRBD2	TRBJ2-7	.	TGTGCCAGCAGTTCCCGACTAGCGGGTTGGTCCTCCTACGAGCAGTACTTC	CASSSRLAGWSSYEQYF
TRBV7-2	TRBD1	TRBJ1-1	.	TGTGCCAGCAGCCCTACAGGGGGCGCAAACACTGAAGCTTTCTTT	CASSPTGGANTEAFF
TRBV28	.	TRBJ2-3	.	TGTGCCAGCAGTTTAGGGGTGGGCGGAAGGAGCACAGATACGCAGTATTTT	CASSLGVGGRSTDTQYF
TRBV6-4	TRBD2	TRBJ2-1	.	TGTGCCAGCAGTCCCGGGGAGCGGGAGCATAGAGGAAATGAGCAGTTCTTC	CASSPGEREHRGNEQFF
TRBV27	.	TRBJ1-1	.	TGTGCCAGCAGCCTGACAGTGAACACTGAAGCTTTCTTT	CASSLTVNTEAFF
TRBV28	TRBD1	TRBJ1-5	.	TGTGCCAGCAGTTTCCCCGGACAGGGGAACAATCAGCCCCAGCATTTT	CASSFPGQGNNQPQHF
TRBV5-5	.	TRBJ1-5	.	TGTGCCAGCAGGACCGGGATCTTTAATCAGCCCCAGCATTTT	CASRTGIFNQPQHF
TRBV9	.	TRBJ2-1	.	TGTGCCAGCAGCGCTCGAGGGGCGGCTTTATACAATGAGCAGTTCTTC	CASSARGAALYNEQFF
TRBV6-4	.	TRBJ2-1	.	TGTGCCAGCAGTGACGGTAGGACGGAATACAATGAGCAGTTCTTC	CASSDGRTEYNEQFF
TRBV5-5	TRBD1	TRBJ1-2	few	TGTGCCAGCAACTTACAGGGGGCAAACTATGGCTACACCTTC	CASNLQGANYGYTF
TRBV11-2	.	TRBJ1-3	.	TGTGCCAGCAGCTTAGAGGGCAAACTTACTGGAAACACCATATATTTT	CASSLEGKLTGNTIYF
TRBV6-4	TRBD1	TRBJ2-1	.	TGTGCCAGCAGTGGGGGACAGGGTGGATCAAGCGATGAGCAGTTCTTC	CASSGGQGGSSDEQFF
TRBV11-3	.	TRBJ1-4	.	TGTGCCAGCAGCCCTCGACAGGTCCCACCTAATGAAAAACTGTTTTTT	CASSPRQVPPNEKLFF
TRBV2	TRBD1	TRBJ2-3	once	TGTGCCAGCAGTGGCTCAGGACAGGGGGGATTCACAGATACGCAGTATTTT	CASSGSGQGGFTDTQYF
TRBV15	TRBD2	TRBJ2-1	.	TGTGCCAGCGAACTAGCGGGAGGTGTAGAGCAGTTCTTC	CASELAGGVEQFF
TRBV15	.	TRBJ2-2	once	TGTGCCACCAGCAGAGATAGTGCTAGCGCGAACACCGGGGAGCTGTTTTTT	CATSRDSASANTGELFF
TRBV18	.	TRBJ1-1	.	TGTGCCAGCTCTCCTGACAGATCAATGAACACTGAAGCTTTCTTT	CASSPDRSMNTEAFF
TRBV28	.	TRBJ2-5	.	TGTGCCAGCCTTAGGAGCCAAGAGACCCAGTACTTC	CASLRSQETQYF
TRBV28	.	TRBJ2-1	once	TGTGCCAGCAGTTTACGCAATGAGCAGTTCTTC	CASSLRNEQFF
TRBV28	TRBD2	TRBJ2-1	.	TGTGCCAGCAGTTTATTCGGACTAGCGGGATATGAGCAGTTCTTC	CASSLFGLAGYEQFF
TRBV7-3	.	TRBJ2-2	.	TGTGCCAGCAGCCCAAGACTGAACACCGGGGAGCTGTTTTTT	CASSPRLNTGELFF
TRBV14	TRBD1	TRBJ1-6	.	TGTGCCAGCAGCCAAGAGAGGACAGGATCCTCACCCCTCCACTTT	CASSQERTGSSPLHF
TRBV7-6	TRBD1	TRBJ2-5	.	TGTGCCAGCAGCCAGGGACAGGGGAGGTGGGAGACCCAGTACTTC	CASSQGQGRWETQYF
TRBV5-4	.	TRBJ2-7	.	TGTGCCAGCAGCTTCTCACTTGCAGACTACGAGCAGTACTTC	CASSFSLADYEQYF
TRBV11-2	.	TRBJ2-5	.	TGTGCCAGCAGCTTGGGAAGCGGTACCTTCCAAGAGACCCAGTACTTC	CASSLGSGTFQETQYF
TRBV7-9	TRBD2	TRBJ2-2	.	TGTGCCAGCAGCTTAGTCCCTATAGCGGGAGCGGGGATTACCGGGGAGCTGTTTTTT	CASSLVPIAGAGITGELFF
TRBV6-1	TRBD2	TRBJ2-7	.	TGTGCCAGCAGTGAAGGTTCGCGGCGGGAGAGCTCCTACGAGCAGTACTTC	CASSEGSRRESSYEQYF
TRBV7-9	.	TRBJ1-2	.	TGTGCCAGCAGCTACGACAGGCCTTTTTGGTATGGCTACACCTTC	CASSYDRPFWYGYTF
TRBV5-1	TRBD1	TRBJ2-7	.	TGCGCCAGCAGCTTTAACCGGGACAGGGCCTCCTACGAGCAGTACTTC	CASSFNRDRASYEQYF
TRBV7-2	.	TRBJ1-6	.	TGTGCCAGCAGCTCCATCGGCGGGAATTCACCCCTCCACTTT	CASSSIGGNSPLHF
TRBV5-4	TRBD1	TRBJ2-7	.	TGTGCCAGCAGGTCGACAGGGGGCTCCTACGAGCAGTACTTC	CASRSTGGSYEQYF